The sequence of this T cell receptor beta chain was determined in a study of blood T cells in healthy people across ages. Next came a second PCR, run for roughly 6 to 11 cycles, which used a sample-barcoded 5' primer along with a J-beta primer mix. TCRdb re-called the 5' RACE reads with MiXCR, one entry per CDR3 protein. The data show 800,000 or so distinct CDR3 sequences, under 80% seen once. Sequences were obtained from blood. The clonotype originates from a man under 40 in good health.

CDR3 sequence reads: CAIRSSRVNEQFF. In DNA, the CDR3 is TGTGCCATCAGGTCGTCAAGGGTAAATGAGCAGTTCTTC. The chain uses TRBV10-3 and TRBJ2-1, with D unresolved. V lost 6 bases and J lost 7, with 13 bases in between. The CDR3 totals 13 residues. Germline V gene data show CDR1 as ENHRY and CDR2 as SYGVKD.